Listed here is a single T cell receptor (beta chain). The sample belongs to a study of OX40 agonist ivuxolimab in advanced cancers. The CDR3 sequence is 12 residues long. The germline V and J ends were trimmed by 1 base and 5 bases, with 9 bases remaining between them. From germline, CDR1 is GTSNPN and CDR2 SVGIG (reference sequence). Exclusion applied to patients with autoimmune disease history or systemic immunosuppression. Clones were read by immunoSEQ multiplex PCR, and TCRdb kept only the in-frame ones, dropping some. Of more than 45,000 clones in the sample, approximately 88% were seen once. Sample: CD4+ or CD8+ T cells sorted from blood, taken in a trial of the OX40 agonist ivuxolimab. The rearrangement links TRBV30 to TRBJ2-7; D call uncertain. This clonotype was sampled from an adult with an advanced solid tumor such as melanoma, head and neck, liver or kidney cancer. The DNA of the CDR3 is TGTGCCTGGAGTGAACGGTGGCACGAGCAGTACTTC. This gives the protein CAWSERWHEQYF.